This T cell receptor (beta chain) was found in a study of cytomegalovirus exposure and HLA in healthy donors. The PCR contained 60 Vbeta and 13 Jbeta primers. Data came from immunoSEQ multiplex PCR; TCRdb stores just in-frame clones and leaves some out. This table has hundreds of thousands of clones, around 70% appearing once. Germline values: CDR1 SGHDT, CDR2 YYEEEE. Trimming removed 0 bases from V and 3 bases from J; junction bases left unmatched: 3. The CDR3 spans 16 residues. Findings and caveats of the study: Researchers reportedly found TCR beta sequences accurately predicted most subjects' HLA-A and HLA-B alleles. In a later analysis, across HLA loci, associated TCR counts were highest for DRB1, lowest for HLA-C. TCR beta V- and J-gene trimming was later associated with a missense DCLRE1C variant. Previous analysis showed most TCR beta V segments were productive about 87% or about 30% of the time.

As to this clone: Its specificity is not known.

This receptor was obtained from a man aged 35 to 55 in good health and CMV-seropositive. This chain joins TRBV5-6 and TRBJ2-6, with 7 bases matching TRBD1. The sequenced sample consisted of PBMCs. In DNA, the CDR3 is TGTGCCAGCAGCTTGGTGAGACAGGGTGGGGCCAACGTCCTGACTTTC. Amino acids: CASSLVRQGGANVLTF.